This is a list of T cell receptor beta chains from one sample in a study of blood T cell repertoires in COVID-19. Profiling relied on immunoSEQ multiplex PCR, and the TCRdb table lists in-frame clones only, not all of them. The data contain under 400,000 clones, just over 85% of them singletons. Source material: PBMCs or T cells enriched from blood (not recorded which). The receptors stem from a woman between 35 and 50 years old with acute COVID-19. The CDR3 runs from the conserved cysteine through the conserved F or W. The D gene is left open where the match is weak. Clone size is shown for a subset of rows, as once, few, many or a class of expanded clone.

V	D	J	size	CDR3	DNA
TRBV2	-	TRBJ1-5	-	CASGGRAQPQHF	TGTGCCAGCGGGGGCAGGGCCCAGCCCCAGCATTTT
TRBV11-2	TRBD1	TRBJ2-1	-	CASSLSPTGVLYNEQFF	TGTGCCAGCAGCTTAAGCCCGACAGGGGTTCTTTACAATGAGCAGTTCTTC
TRBV27	TRBD1	TRBJ1-2	-	CASSLFPGGNYGYTF	TGTGCCAGCAGTTTATTCCCAGGGGGCAACTATGGCTACACCTTC
TRBV4-1	TRBD1	TRBJ2-7	-	CASSQYGTGGDEQYF	TGCGCCAGCAGCCAATACGGGACAGGGGGGGACGAGCAGTACTTC
TRBV14	-	TRBJ1-1	-	CASSPRTAPVTEAFF	TGTGCCAGCAGCCCCCGGACAGCCCCGGTCACTGAAGCTTTCTTT
TRBV6-5	TRBD1	TRBJ2-7	-	CASSYGGQGTYEQYF	TGTGCCAGCAGTTACGGGGGACAGGGTACGTACGAGCAGTACTTC
TRBV29-1	-	TRBJ1-2	once	CSVDLAGFYGYTF	TGCAGCGTTGATCTTGCCGGGTTCTATGGCTACACCTTC
TRBV5-1	TRBD2	TRBJ2-3	once	CASSFMTSGSTDTQYF	TGCGCCAGCAGCTTCATGACTAGCGGAAGCACAGATACGCAGTATTTT
TRBV7-3	TRBD2	TRBJ2-3	-	CASSLTPAGGPTDTQYF	TGTGCCAGCAGCTTAACTCCAGCGGGGGGGCCAACAGATACGCAGTATTTT
TRBV7-2	TRBD2	TRBJ2-1	-	CASSLGSGGAKKNEQFF	TGTGCCAGCAGCTTAGGTAGCGGGGGGGCCAAAAAGAATGAGCAGTTCTTC
TRBV27	TRBD1	TRBJ2-7	-	CASSELRDRGYEQYF	TGTGCCAGCAGTGAACTCCGGGACAGGGGCTACGAGCAGTACTTC
TRBV23-1	TRBD1	TRBJ1-2	few	CASSQSPGQLLPGAYGYTF	TGCGCCAGCAGTCAATCCCCGGGACAGCTTCTCCCTGGGGCCTATGGCTACACCTTC
TRBV5-1	TRBD1	TRBJ2-1	-	CASSVLMGQGYNEQFF	TGCGCCAGCAGCGTGCTGATGGGACAGGGGTACAATGAGCAGTTCTTC
TRBV6-2/TRBV6-3	TRBD2	TRBJ2-7	-	CASSLTSGVYEQYF	TGTGCCAGCAGTCTGACTAGCGGGGTATACGAGCAGTACTTC
TRBV4-2	TRBD2	TRBJ2-1	few	CASSQEGTAGGYDEQFF	TGTGCCAGCAGCCAAGAGGGCACGGCGGGGGGATACGATGAGCAGTTCTTC
TRBV18	TRBD1	TRBJ1-6	few	CASSRFLQGAVGDSPLHF	TGTGCCAGCTCACGGTTTCTACAGGGGGCTGTGGGTGATTCACCCCTCCACTTT
TRBV7-2	-	TRBJ2-5	few	CASSLGGRIQETQYF	TGTGCCAGCAGCTTGGGGGGGCGCATCCAAGAGACCCAGTACTTC
TRBV7-3	-	TRBJ2-1	-	CASSTQGAPNEQFF	TGTGCCAGCAGCACCCAGGGTGCCCCCAATGAGCAGTTCTTC
TRBV7-9	-	TRBJ1-3	few	CASSLDPSGNTIYF	TGTGCCAGCAGCTTAGATCCTTCTGGAAACACCATATATTTT
TRBV21-1	-	TRBJ2-6	-	CASSPPSQGVPPISGANVLTF	TGTGCCAGCAGCCCACCCTCTCAGGGTGTCCCACCAATCTCTGGGGCCAACGTCCTGACTTTC
TRBV6-2/TRBV6-3	-	TRBJ1-3	-	CASSYGLYSGNTIYF	TGTGCCAGCAGTTACGGCCTTTACTCTGGAAACACCATATATTTT